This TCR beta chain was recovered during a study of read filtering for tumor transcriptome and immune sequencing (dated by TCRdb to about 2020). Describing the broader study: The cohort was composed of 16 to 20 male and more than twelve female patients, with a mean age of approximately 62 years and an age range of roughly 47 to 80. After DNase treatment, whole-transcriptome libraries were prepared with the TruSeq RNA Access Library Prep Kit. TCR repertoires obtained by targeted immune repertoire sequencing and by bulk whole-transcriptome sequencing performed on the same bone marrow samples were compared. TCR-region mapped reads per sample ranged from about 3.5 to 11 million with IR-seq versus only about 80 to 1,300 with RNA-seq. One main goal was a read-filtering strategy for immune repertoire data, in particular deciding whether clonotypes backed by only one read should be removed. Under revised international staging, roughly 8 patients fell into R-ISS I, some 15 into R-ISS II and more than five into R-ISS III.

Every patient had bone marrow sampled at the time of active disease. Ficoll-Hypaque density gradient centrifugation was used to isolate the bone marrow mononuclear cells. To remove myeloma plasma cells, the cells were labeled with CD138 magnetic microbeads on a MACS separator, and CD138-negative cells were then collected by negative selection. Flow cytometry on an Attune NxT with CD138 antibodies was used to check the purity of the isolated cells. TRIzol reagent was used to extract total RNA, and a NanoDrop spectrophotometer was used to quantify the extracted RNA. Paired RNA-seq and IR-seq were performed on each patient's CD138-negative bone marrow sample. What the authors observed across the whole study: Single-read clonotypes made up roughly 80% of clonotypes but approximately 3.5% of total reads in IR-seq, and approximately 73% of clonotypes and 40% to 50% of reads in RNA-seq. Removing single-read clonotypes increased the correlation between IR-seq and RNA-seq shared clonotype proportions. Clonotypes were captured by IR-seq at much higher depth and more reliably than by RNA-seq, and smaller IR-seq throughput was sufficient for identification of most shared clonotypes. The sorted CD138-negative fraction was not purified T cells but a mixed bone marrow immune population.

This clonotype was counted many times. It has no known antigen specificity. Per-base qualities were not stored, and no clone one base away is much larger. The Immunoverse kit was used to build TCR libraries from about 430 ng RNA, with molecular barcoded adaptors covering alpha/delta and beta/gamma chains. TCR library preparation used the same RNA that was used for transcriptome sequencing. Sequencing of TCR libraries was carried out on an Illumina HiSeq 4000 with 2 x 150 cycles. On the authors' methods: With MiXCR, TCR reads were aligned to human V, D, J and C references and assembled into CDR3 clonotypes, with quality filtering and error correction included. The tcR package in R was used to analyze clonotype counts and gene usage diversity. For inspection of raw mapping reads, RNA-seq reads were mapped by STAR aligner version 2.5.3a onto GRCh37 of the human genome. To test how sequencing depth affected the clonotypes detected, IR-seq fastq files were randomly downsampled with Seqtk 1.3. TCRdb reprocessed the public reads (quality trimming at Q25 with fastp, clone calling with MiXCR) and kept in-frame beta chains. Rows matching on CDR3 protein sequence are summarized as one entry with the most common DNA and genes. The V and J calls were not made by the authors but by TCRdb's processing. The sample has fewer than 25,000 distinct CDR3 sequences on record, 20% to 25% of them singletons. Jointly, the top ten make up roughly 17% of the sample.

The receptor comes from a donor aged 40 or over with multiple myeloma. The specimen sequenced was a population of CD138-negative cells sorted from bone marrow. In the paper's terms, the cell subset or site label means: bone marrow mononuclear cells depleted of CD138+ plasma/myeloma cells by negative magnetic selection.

Here is the DNA: TGTGCCAGCAGCTTATCGCCGGGACAGGGGCGGGAGACCCAGTACTTC. This yields the protein CASSLSPGQGRETQYF. The chain is made from TRBV11-2 and TRBJ2-5, with TRBD1 matching 10 junction bases. Reading from cysteine to phenylalanine, the CDR3 counts 16 amino acids. Only CDR3 DNA is held: 48 bases, read in frame from base 1. V is pruned by 2 bases and J by 5 bases, leaving 8 bases of the junction without a gene match. According to the germline V gene, CDR1 reads SGHAT and CDR2 reads FQNNGV.